The rows below give T cell receptor beta chains drawn from one sample of a study of technical replicates of blood from a handful of donors. TCRdb's table, derived via immunoSEQ multiplex PCR, lists solely in-frame clones and lacks some. The profile shows more than 90,000 clones, around 95% of them singletons. Input material: T cells isolated from PBMCs. The receptors were sampled from a human donor in good health. Both conserved end residues are part of each CDR3. The D gene is left open where the match is weak. Some rows mark clone size as missing; the rest say once, few, many or name a class of expanded clone.

CDR3nt | CDR3aa | v_gene | d_gene | abundance | j_gene
TGTGCCAGCAGCCCGGGGACTCCTCGCGCTGAAGCTTTCTTT | CASSPGTPRAEAFF | TRBV4-2 | NA | NA | TRBJ1-1
TGTGCCAGCAGTCTAGGGACAGGGGGGCCCTACAATGAGCAGTTCTTC | CASSLGTGGPYNEQFF | TRBV27 | TRBD1 | NA | TRBJ2-1
TGTGCCAGCAGTTACGGGGGCAGCCAAGAGACCCAGTACTTC | CASSYGGSQETQYF | TRBV6-5 | NA | NA | TRBJ2-5
TGTGCCAGCAGCTTAAGGCAAAAACAGTCAGAAGCTTTCTTT | CASSLRQKQSEAFF | TRBV7-9 | NA | few | TRBJ1-1
TGTGCCAGTAGCCTATTTAGCGCGGGGGTGAGCTATGGCTACACCTTC | CASSLFSAGVSYGYTF | TRBV19 | NA | NA | TRBJ1-2
TGTGCCAGCAGCTTGGGACTTCCCACAGATACGCAGTATTTT | CASSLGLPTDTQYF | TRBV11-2 | NA | NA | TRBJ2-3
TGCGCCAGCAGCCCCGGCGGATCGAACACTGAAGCTTTCTTT | CASSPGGSNTEAFF | TRBV5-1 | NA | NA | TRBJ1-1
TGTGCCAGCAGTGAAGGGACTAGCGGGAGATTCACAGATACGCAGTATTTT | CASSEGTSGRFTDTQYF | TRBV6-1 | TRBD2 | NA | TRBJ2-3
TGTGCCAGCAGCCACAAAAGGGGGGGGCAACGGGATCAAGAGACCCAGTACTTC | CASSHKRGGQRDQETQYF | TRBV4-2 | NA | NA | TRBJ2-5
TGTGCCAGCAGTCCCACAGAACCCTACGAGCAGTACTTC | CASSPTEPYEQYF | TRBV27 | NA | NA | TRBJ2-7